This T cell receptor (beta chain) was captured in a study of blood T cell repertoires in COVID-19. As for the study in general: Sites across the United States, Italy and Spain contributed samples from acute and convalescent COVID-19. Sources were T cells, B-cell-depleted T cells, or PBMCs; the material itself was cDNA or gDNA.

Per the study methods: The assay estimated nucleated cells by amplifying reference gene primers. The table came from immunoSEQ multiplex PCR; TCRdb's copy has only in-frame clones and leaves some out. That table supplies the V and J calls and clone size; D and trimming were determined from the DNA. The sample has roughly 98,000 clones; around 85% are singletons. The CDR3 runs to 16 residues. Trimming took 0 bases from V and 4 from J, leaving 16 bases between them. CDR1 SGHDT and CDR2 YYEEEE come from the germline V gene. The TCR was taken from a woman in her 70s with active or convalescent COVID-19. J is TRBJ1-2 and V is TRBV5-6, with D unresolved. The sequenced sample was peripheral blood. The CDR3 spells CASSLVGTAQGYGYTF. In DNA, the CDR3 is TGTGCCAGCAGCTTGGTTGGCACAGCCCAAGGCTATGGCTACACCTTC.